A selection of T cell receptor beta chains follows, all from one sample in a study of cytomegalovirus exposure and HLA in healthy donors. Assay: immunoSEQ multiplex PCR; the TCRdb copy retains only in-frame clones and omits some. The sample has about 110,000 clones, about 70% seen once; the top ten hold around 5.8%. Sequences were obtained from PBMCs. All receptors come from a woman between 45 and 65 years old in good health and CMV-seropositive. CDR3s include the opening cysteine and the closing phenylalanine or tryptophan. The D gene is left open where the match is weak. Rows give clone size only sometimes, using once, few, many, or a class for an expanded clone.

abundance	v_gene	d_gene	j_gene	CDR3aa	CDR3nt
.	TRBV10-3	.	TRBJ2-3	CAISEARRYTDTQYF	TGTGCCATCAGTGAAGCTCGCCGATACACAGATACGCAGTATTTT
.	TRBV6-5	.	TRBJ1-4	CASSSRGAANEKLFF	TGTGCCAGCAGCTCCCGCGGGGCGGCTAATGAAAAACTGTTTTTT
.	TRBV6-5	.	TRBJ2-7	CASMGRGAHFYEQYF	TGTGCCAGCATGGGCAGGGGGGCGCATTTCTACGAGCAGTACTTC
.	TRBV14	.	TRBJ2-7	CASSHPPGLLETRYF	TGTGCCAGCAGCCACCCCCCCGGACTCCTTGAAACCCGGTACTTC
once	TRBV2	.	TRBJ1-5	CASSDSANSNQPQHF	TGTGCCAGCAGTGATTCTGCGAATAGCAATCAGCCCCAGCATTTT
.	TRBV29-1	.	TRBJ2-1	CSVDSGTWNSGEQFF	TGCAGCGTCGACTCCGGGACATGGAATTCGGGTGAGCAGTTCTTC
.	TRBV27	TRBD1	TRBJ2-7	CASSFRQGPYEQYF	TGTGCCAGCAGTTTTAGACAGGGACCCTACGAGCAGTACTTC
.	TRBV28	TRBD1	TRBJ2-7	CASRKQGLSYEQYF	TGTGCCAGCAGGAAACAGGGGCTCTCCTACGAGCAGTACTTC
once	TRBV19	.	TRBJ2-5	CATQPLPGPQETQYF	TGTGCCACCCAGCCCCTCCCAGGGCCCCAAGAGACCCAGTACTTC
.	TRBV7-6	.	TRBJ2-1	CASSHYNEQFF	TGTGCCAGCAGCCATTACAATGAGCAGTTCTTC
.	TRBV2	TRBD1	TRBJ1-4	CASSEQLTGAAPKLFF	TGTGCCAGCAGTGAACAGTTGACAGGGGCCGCGCCGAAACTGTTTTTT
many	TRBV19	.	TRBJ1-1	CASITTAEAFF	TGTGCCAGTATAACAACAGCTGAAGCTTTCTTT
once	TRBV5-5	.	TRBJ1-1	CASSLVRNTEAFF	TGTGCCAGCAGCTTGGTCCGGAACACTGAAGCTTTCTTT
.	TRBV6-5	TRBD1	TRBJ2-3	CASSGQAPSTDTQYF	TGTGCCAGCAGTGGACAGGCCCCTAGCACAGATACGCAGTATTTT
.	TRBV5-4	.	TRBJ2-3	CASSSGQGWSTDTQYF	TGTGCCAGCAGCAGTGGACAAGGTTGGAGCACAGATACGCAGTATTTT
.	TRBV7-8	.	TRBJ2-5	CASNRRGGVETQYF	TGTGCCAGCAACAGGAGGGGGGGGGTCGAGACCCAGTACTTC
.	TRBV2	.	TRBJ1-2	CASSDFRGALNYGYTF	.